Listed below are T cell receptor beta chains from one sample, sequenced in a study of T cell responses to AZD1222 COVID-19 vaccine. The method was immunoSEQ multiplex PCR; TCRdb's version includes in-frame clones alone and lacks a portion of them. The sample holds approximately 70,000 clones, about 85% seen once. The sample here was peripheral blood, taken on day 0 of AZD1222 vaccination. These receptors were collected from an adult in good health. Each CDR3 is given with its conserved first and last residue. D genes are given only for firm matches. Expanded clones are given a class, and other clones once, few, many or no size at all.

TGTGCCAGCAGTGAATTACAGGGGATCAACACTGAAGCTTTCTTT	CASSELQGINTEAFF	TRBV25-1	TRBD1	TRBJ1-1	once
TGCGCCAGCAGCCGGGACATCCTTGGCGAGCAGTACTTC	CASSRDILGEQYF	TRBV5-1	-	TRBJ2-7	-
TGTGCCAGCAGCACCCAGGGACAGGGCCACACTGAAGCTTTCTTT	CASSTQGQGHTEAFF	TRBV7-2	TRBD1	TRBJ1-1	-
TGTGCCAGCAGCCTGGGGCAACCCACCGGGGAGCTGTTTTTT	CASSLGQPTGELFF	TRBV5-4	-	TRBJ2-2	-
TGTGCCAGCAGTGAATGGCAGGCAGCACCCGGGGAGCTGTTTTTT	CASSEWQAAPGELFF	TRBV6-1	-	TRBJ2-2	-
TGCAGCGTGATTACAGGGGTCCACGAGCAGTACTTC	CSVITGVHEQYF	TRBV29-1	TRBD1	TRBJ2-7	-
TGCGCCAGCAGAACTAGGGGGGGAGAGACCCAGTACTTC	CASRTRGGETQYF	TRBV5-1	-	TRBJ2-5	-
TGTGCCAGCAGCGAGGGGGAGAGTGAAGCTTTCTTT	CASSEGESEAFF	TRBV9	-	TRBJ1-1	-
TGTGCCAGCAGCCCTTATGGGGGTGGTGAGCAGTTCTTC	CASSPYGGGEQFF	TRBV7-9	-	TRBJ2-1	few
TGTGCCACCAGCAGAGGATACGAGCAGTACTTC	CATSRGYEQYF	TRBV15	-	TRBJ2-7	-
TGTGCCAGCAGCTCGACATTCAGCTCCTACAATGAGCAGTTCTTC	CASSSTFSSYNEQFF	TRBV7-6	-	TRBJ2-1	-
TGTGCCAGCAGCCCCTGGGGGAGCGGGGGCCCCGATACGCAGTATTTT	CASSPWGSGGPDTQYF	TRBV3-1/TRBV3-2	TRBD2	TRBJ2-3	-
TGTGCCAGCAGTTTGTTTTCAGGGGGGCTTTATGGCTACACCTTC	CASSLFSGGLYGYTF	TRBV28	TRBD1	TRBJ1-2	many
TGCGCCAGCAGCTTGGGGGCGGGAGGGGATGAGCAGTTCTTC	CASSLGAGGDEQFF	TRBV5-1	TRBD2	TRBJ2-1	-
TGCGCCAGCAGCTTGGATAGGGCGGGTGGCTACACCTTC	CASSLDRAGGYTF	TRBV5-1	-	TRBJ1-2	-
TGTGCCAGCAGCGACGAAGAGACCCAGTACTTC	CASSDEETQYF	TRBV2	-	TRBJ2-5	once
TGTGCCAGCAGTCATTCAGGGGATCAGCCCCAGCATTTT	CASSHSGDQPQHF	TRBV3-1/TRBV3-2	-	TRBJ1-5	-
TGCGCCAGCAGCCAAGATGTGGGGGGTCTCACAGATACGCAGTATTTT	CASSQDVGGLTDTQYF	TRBV4-1	-	TRBJ2-3	-
TGTGCCAGCAGTTATGGGGTAAATGAGCAGTTCTTC	CASSYGVNEQFF	TRBV27	-	TRBJ2-1	medium-sized
TGTGCCACGTCCTGGTCTAGCGGATCCTACGAGCAGTACTTC	CATSWSSGSYEQYF	TRBV25-1	TRBD2	TRBJ2-7	-
TGTGCCAGCTCACCGACAGGGCAGGTGAACACTGAAGCTTTCTTT	CASSPTGQVNTEAFF	TRBV18	TRBD1	TRBJ1-1	-
TGTGCCAGCAGCTTGGCAGGCCCCCCCCCTCAGTACTTC	CASSLAGPPPQYF	TRBV7-6	-	TRBJ2-4	-
TGTGCCAGCAGTTCATTAATGTTGAACACTGAAGCTTTCTTT	CASSSLMLNTEAFF	TRBV6-6	-	TRBJ1-1	few
TGTGCCATCAGTCATACCGGGGGGAACACCGGGGAGCTGTTTTTT	CAISHTGGNTGELFF	TRBV10-3	-	TRBJ2-2	-
TGCGCCAGCAGCCAAAACTTGGACAGGGTGAGCTCTGGGGCCAACGTCCTGACTTTC	CASSQNLDRVSSGANVLTF	TRBV4-1	TRBD1	TRBJ2-6	-
TGTGCCAGCTCACCCGGACAGCTTTACTATGGCTACACCTTC	CASSPGQLYYGYTF	TRBV18	-	TRBJ1-2	once
TGTGCCAGCAGTTTAGTTGAGGGTCAGCCCCAGCATTTT	CASSLVEGQPQHF	TRBV12-3/TRBV12-4	-	TRBJ1-5	-
TGTGCCAGCAGCTTAACCGGGACAGGGGGCTACGAGCAGTACTTC	CASSLTGTGGYEQYF	TRBV7-9	TRBD1	TRBJ2-7	-
TGTGCCAGTAGTATAGATGGTCTAGCGGTGGGGAATGAGCAGTTCTTC	CASSIDGLAVGNEQFF	TRBV19	TRBD2	TRBJ2-1	-
TGCGCCAGCAGCTTGGAGGTCGGGGGGCTAGGGAACTATGGCTACACCTTC	CASSLEVGGLGNYGYTF	TRBV5-1	-	TRBJ1-2	-
TGTGCCAGCAGTAACCTAGGGGTCTCCTACGAGCAGTACTTC	CASSNLGVSYEQYF	TRBV6-6	-	TRBJ2-7	-
TGTGCCAGCAAGCGGGCTAGCGGGAGGAGGAGCTCCTACGAGCAGTACTTC	CASKRASGRRSSYEQYF	TRBV27	TRBD2	TRBJ2-7	-
TGTGCCAGCAGCCAAGGCCCATCCGGAGAAGGCTACACCTTC	CASSQGPSGEGYTF	TRBV3-1/TRBV3-2	-	TRBJ1-2	-
TGTGCCAGCAGTGACAGGGTGAACACTGAAGCTTTCTTT	CASSDRVNTEAFF	TRBV6-6	TRBD1	TRBJ1-1	-
TGTGCCTGGAGATCAATGAACACTGAAGCTTTCTTT	CAWRSMNTEAFF	TRBV30	-	TRBJ1-1	once
TGCGCCAGCAGCCAAGAAAGGGGAATTACGTCCGAGACCCAGTACTTC	CASSQERGITSETQYF	TRBV4-1	-	TRBJ2-5	-
TGTGCCAGCAGTCTCAACAGGGTCGAGGGCACTGAAGCTTTCTTT	CASSLNRVEGTEAFF	TRBV6-5	-	TRBJ1-1	-
TGTGCCAGCAGCTTGCGCCAGGGGCATACCGGGGAGCTGTTTTTT	CASSLRQGHTGELFF	TRBV5-5	-	TRBJ2-2	-
TGTGCCATCAGTGCCCCTGGGGGAAACACCATATATTTT	CAISAPGGNTIYF	TRBV10-3	-	TRBJ1-3	once
TGTGCCAGCAGTTACTCAACTCTGACAGGCCCACTCTATGGCTACACCTTC	CASSYSTLTGPLYGYTF	TRBV6-2/TRBV6-3	-	TRBJ1-2	-
TGTGCCAGCAGTTGGGGGATGGGGCCAGGAGAAGAGACCCAGTACTTC	CASSWGMGPGEETQYF	TRBV6-5	-	TRBJ2-5	-
TGTGCCGGAGTTAACAGGGGTCTTTCCTATGGCTACACCTTC	CAGVNRGLSYGYTF	TRBV2	TRBD1	TRBJ1-2	once
TGTGCCAGCAGCCCTAAGCGGGGGAGCTCCTACGAGCAGTACTTC	CASSPKRGSSYEQYF	TRBV7-8	TRBD2	TRBJ2-7	once
TGTGCCATAGGGGGACAGGTTACAGATACGCAGTATTTT	CAIGGQVTDTQYF	TRBV6-6	TRBD1	TRBJ2-3	few
TGTGCCAGCAGCAGACAGGGAAACATTCAGTACTTC	CASSRQGNIQYF	TRBV6-5	TRBD1	TRBJ2-4	few
TGTGCCAGTAGGGAGCCTAATGAAAAACTGTTTTTT	CASREPNEKLFF	TRBV19	-	TRBJ1-4	-
TGTGCCAGCAGCCTCCTCCGGCAGGACTATGGCTACACCTTC	CASSLLRQDYGYTF	TRBV14	-	TRBJ1-2	-
TGTGCCAGCAGGGGAGGGTGGGAGACCCAGTACTTC	CASRGGWETQYF	TRBV19	-	TRBJ2-5	-
TGCGCCAGCAACGGTTGGGGTCTCTCGGGGAGATATGAGCAGTTCTTC	CASNGWGLSGRYEQFF	TRBV4-1	-	TRBJ2-1	-